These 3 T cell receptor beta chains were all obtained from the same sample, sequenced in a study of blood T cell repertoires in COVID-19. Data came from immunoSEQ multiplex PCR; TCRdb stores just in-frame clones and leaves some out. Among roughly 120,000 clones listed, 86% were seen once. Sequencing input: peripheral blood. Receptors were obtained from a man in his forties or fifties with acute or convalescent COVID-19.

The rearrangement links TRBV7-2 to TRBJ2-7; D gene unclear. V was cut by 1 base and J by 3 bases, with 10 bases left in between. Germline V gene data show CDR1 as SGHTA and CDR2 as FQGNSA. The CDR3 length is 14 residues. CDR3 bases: TGTGCCAGCAGCTTAGTGGGTCGCGGCTACGAGCAGTACTTC. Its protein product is CASSLVGRGYEQYF.

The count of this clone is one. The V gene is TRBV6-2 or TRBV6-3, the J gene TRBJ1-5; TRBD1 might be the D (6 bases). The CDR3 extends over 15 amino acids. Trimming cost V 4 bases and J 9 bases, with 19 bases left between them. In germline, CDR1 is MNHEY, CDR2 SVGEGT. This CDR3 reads CASSSDGGRGGPQHF. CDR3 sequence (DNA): TGTGCCAGCAGTTCCGATGGGGGCCGGGGGGGGCCCCAGCATTTT.

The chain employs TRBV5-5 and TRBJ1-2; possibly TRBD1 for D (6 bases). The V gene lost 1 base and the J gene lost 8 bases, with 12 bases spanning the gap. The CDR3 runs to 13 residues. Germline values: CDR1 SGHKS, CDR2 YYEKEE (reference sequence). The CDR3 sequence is CASSLRTAWGYTF. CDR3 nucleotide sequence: TGTGCCAGCAGCTTGAGGACAGCCTGGGGCTACACCTTC.